These 30 T cell receptor beta chains were all obtained from the same sample, sequenced in a study of identical twins. TCRdb called the 5' RACE reads again in MiXCR, with one record for every CDR3 protein. There are hundreds of thousands of distinct CDR3 sequences in the sample; roughly 7.1% occur only once, and 1.5% to 2% lies in the top ten. The data were also submitted as part of a second study, on yellow fever vaccine responses in identical twins.

Sequencing used PBMCs. All receptors derive from a woman aged 18 to 35 in good health.

This clonotype has a count of ten or more. The rearrangement joins TRBV29-1 to TRBJ2-7; D remains ambiguous. Trimming took off 5 bases at V and 0 bases at J, with 11 bases between the two ends. This CDR3 comprises 13 residues. Germline loops: CDR1 SQVTM, CDR2 ANQGSEA. The CDR3 protein is CSVLDGSSYEQYF. The CDR3 region has the DNA TGCAGCGTTTTGGATGGTAGCTCCTACGAGCAGTACTTC.

Ten or more counts support this clonotype. The V and J genes are TRBV24-1 and TRBJ2-1; no clear D. Germline values: CDR1 KGHDR, CDR2 SFDVKD. V lost 4 bases to trimming and J lost 5 bases, with 14 bases between them. The CDR3 spans 15 residues. The CDR3, as DNA: TGTGCCACCAGTGAGGCATTGGGCGACGACAATGAGCAGTTCTTC. Protein product: CATSEALGDDNEQFF.

The J gene is TRBJ2-2, the V gene TRBV6-1; 7 bases align to TRBD2. V trimming: 4 bases; J trimming: 7 bases; junction bases outside the gene matches: 15. The CDR3 spans 17 residues. Germline V gives CDR1 MNHNS, CDR2 SASEGT. The CDR3 loop is CASSANTGTTIIGELFF. CDR3 nucleotide sequence: TGTGCCAGCAGTGCCAATACCGGGACTACAATAATCGGGGAGCTGTTTTTT.

This clonotype appeared many times. The chain joins TRBV7-8 to TRBJ2-5; the match to TRBD1 covers 7 bases. V dropped 1 base and J dropped 5; count of bases not matched to a gene: 4. The CDR3 sequence is 14 residues long. Germline V gene data show CDR1 as SGHVS and CDR2 as FQNEAQ. This CDR3 reads CASSLGQGVETQYF. In DNA, the CDR3 is TGTGCCAGCAGCTTAGGACAGGGCGTGGAGACCCAGTACTTC.

This chain connects TRBV28 to TRBJ2-7, with D perhaps assigned TRBD1 or TRBD2 (5 bases each). Germline-derived CDR1 and CDR2 are MDHEN and SYDVKM. The CDR3 runs to 12 residues. Written as DNA, the CDR3 is TGTGCTACAAAAGGGGAGTCCTACGAGCAGTACGTC. Protein product: CATKGESYEQYV.

Many counts were recorded for this clonotype. The rearrangement links TRBV4-2 to TRBJ2-2; no clear D gene. Trimming cost V 3 bases and J 3 bases, with 14 bases left between them. Germline V gene lookup returns CDR1 LGHNA and CDR2 YNFKEQ. There are 16 residues in the CDR3. The CDR3 nucleotides are TGTGCCAGCAGCCATAACGGGCTCCCAGACACCGGGGAGCTGTTTTTT. Protein: CASSHNGLPDTGELFF.

Turning to this clonotype: This may be a read error: a much more frequent sequence differs by one nucleotide. The chain carries TRBV3-1 and TRBJ2-7; TRBD2 aligns across 7 bases. The ends lost 7 bases at V and 0 bases at J; junction bases unmatched: 15. The CDR3 sequence is 17 residues long. Germline V gives CDR1 LGHDT, CDR2 YNNKEL (reference sequence). CDR3 residues: CASTLSTTSPSSYEQYF. CDR3 coding DNA: TGTGCCAGCACCCTATCAACGACTAGCCCTAGCTCCTACGAGCAGTACTTC.

This clonotype was seen a handful of times. The V gene is TRBV18, the J gene TRBJ2-1, with a possible D match to TRBD1 (7 bases). Germline V gene lookup returns CDR1 KGHSH and CDR2 LQKENI. V lost 5 bases and J 1 base, leaving 21 bases between the germline ends. There are 18 residues in the CDR3. The CDR3 here is CASSRSGEQGKSYNEQFF. CDR3 coding DNA: TGTGCCAGCTCAAGGTCGGGAGAACAGGGGAAGTCCTACAATGAGCAGTTCTTC.

The rearrangement uses TRBV15 and TRBJ2-6; D is uncertain. This CDR3 is 14 amino acids long. Deletions cut 1 base from V and 3 bases from J, with 4 bases between. Germline lookup yields CDR1 LNHNV and CDR2 YYDKDF (reference sequence). CDR3 sequence: CATSRGNGANVLTF. For the CDR3, the DNA is TGTGCCACCAGCAGAGGGAATGGGGCCAACGTCCTGACTTTC.

The chain joins TRBV3-1 to TRBJ2-3; 9 positions match TRBD2. The ends lost 6 bases at V and 4 bases at J; junction bases unmatched: 2. The germline CDR1 and CDR2 sequences are LGHDT and YNNKEL (reference sequence). The CDR3 consists of 13 residues. CDR3 protein: CASRRGGADTQYF. CDR3 nucleotides: TGTGCCAGCAGGCGGGGGGGCGCAGATACGCAGTATTTT.

This clonotype showed up many times. The CDR3 nucleotides are TGTGCCAGCAGCCAAGATTGGGGCAGGGGTCCTCTGAGCTCCTACAATGAGCAGTTCTTC. As protein: CASSQDWGRGPLSSYNEQFF. The chain has TRBV4-2 and TRBJ2-1, with D possibly TRBD1 on 6 matching bases. Trimming stripped 0 bases from V and 0 bases from J, with 21 bases between. The germline CDR1 and CDR2 sequences are LGHNA and YNFKEQ. The CDR3 totals 20 residues.

The J gene is TRBJ2-3, the V gene TRBV7-3, with a tentative D call TRBD2 (6 bases). Germline loops: CDR1 SGHTA, CDR2 FQGTGA. Trimming left V 1 base short and J 5 bases short, with 16 bases between. CDR3 length: 16 residues. CDR3 in amino acids: CASSLNAHGSGDTQYF. Written as DNA, the CDR3 is TGTGCCAGCAGCTTAAACGCCCACGGGAGCGGAGATACGCAGTATTTT. Full variable domain (missing parts from reference TRBV7-3 and TRBJ2-3): GAGVSQTPSNKVTEKGKYVELRCDPISGHTALYWYRQSLGQGPEFLIYFQGTGAADDSGLPNDRFFAVRPEGSVSTLKIQRTERGDSAVYLCASSLNAHGSGDTQYFGPGTRLTVL.

The V call is TRBV4-1, the J call TRBJ2-2, with 10 bases aligning to TRBD1. CDR1 MGHRA and CDR2 YSYEKL come from the germline V gene. The CDR3 is made up of 17 amino acids. V lost 3 bases, J lost 5 bases, and 9 bases stayed unmatched. The CDR3 DNA is TGCGCCAGCAGCCAGATGACAGGGGGCGTTGGAACCGGGGAGCTGTTTTTT. The encoded protein is CASSQMTGGVGTGELFF.

The genes are TRBV7-8 and TRBJ1-1; 11 bases are shared with TRBD1. CDR1 SGHVS and CDR2 FQNEAQ come from the germline V gene. V was clipped by 4 bases and J by 4 bases; unmatched bases: 8. This CDR3 region has 16 residues. CDR3 coding DNA: TGTGCCAGCAGCTCTATAGGGACAGGGGGGGGCACTGAAGCTTTCTTT. It encodes CASSSIGTGGGTEAFF.

This clonotype was recorded many times. CDR3 coding DNA: TGTGCCAGCAGTGGTTCTCTGAACTACGAGCAGTACTTC. Protein product: CASSGSLNYEQYF. V usage is TRBV12-3 or TRBV12-4 and J usage is TRBJ2-7; D gene uncertain. CDR3 length: 13 amino acids. With 5 bases removed from V and 3 bases from J, the gap between germline ends came to 11 bases.

Only a few counts were recorded for this clonotype. This chain joins TRBV15 and TRBJ2-3; D might be TRBD1 or TRBD2, each matching 6 bases. The length of the CDR3 is 18 residues. V lost 0 bases, J lost 0 bases, and 16 bases lay in between. Germline V gene data show CDR1 as LNHNV and CDR2 as YYDKDF (reference sequence). CDR3 bases: TGTGCCACCAGCAGAGAACACCGGAGGGGGACTAGCACAGATACGCAGTATTTT. The encoded protein is CATSREHRRGTSTDTQYF.

This clonotype has only a few counts. The chain recombines TRBV27 with TRBJ2-1; 14 positions match TRBD2. V lost 6 bases, J lost 7 bases, and 11 bases stayed unmatched. The germline V gene encodes CDR1 MNHEY and CDR2 SMNVEV (reference sequence). The CDR3 contains 17 residues. The CDR3 nucleotides are TGTGCCAGCAGATTAAGGGATGGGACTAGCGGGAGAAATGAGCAGTTCTTC. It is translated as CASRLRDGTSGRNEQFF.

The chain is built from TRBV12-3 or TRBV12-4 and TRBJ2-2, with a possible D match to TRBD2 (6 bases). V lost 5 bases to trimming and J lost 6 bases, with 19 bases between them. This CDR3 is built from 16 residues. The CDR3 loop is CASSIYPGELAGELFF. In DNA form, the CDR3 reads TGTGCCAGCAGTATCTATCCGGGGGAATTGGCCGGGGAGCTGTTTTTT.

This clonotype occurred a few times. The chain uses TRBV6-5 and TRBJ2-7; D gene uncertain. V dropped 2 bases and J dropped 5 bases, with 13 bases sitting between them. The CDR3 loop spans 14 amino acids. The germline V gene encodes CDR1 MNHEY and CDR2 SVGAGI. The CDR3 nucleotides read TGTGCCAGCAGTTACGCTAGATCGTGGGACGAGCAGTACTTC. Amino acids: CASSYARSWDEQYF.

This clonotype occurred many times. This rearrangement joins TRBV27 to TRBJ2-7, with TRBD2 matching over 12 bases. Germline V gene lookup returns CDR1 MNHEY and CDR2 SMNVEV (reference sequence). Germline trimming cut 5 bases from V and 4 bases from J; bases unmatched to any gene: 21. This CDR3 comprises 20 residues. CDR3 sequence reads: CASSPAGASGRADMFYEQYF. In DNA, the CDR3 is TGTGCCAGCAGTCCCGCAGGGGCTAGCGGGAGGGCCGATATGTTTTACGAGCAGTACTTC.

This clonotype showed up many times. The genes are TRBV12-3 or TRBV12-4 and TRBJ1-5; D remains ambiguous. The V gene lost 3 bases and the J gene lost 3 bases, with 15 bases spanning the gap. CDR3 length: 16 residues. The CDR3 reads CASSFVGHGVNQPQHF. CDR3 nucleotide sequence: TGTGCCAGCAGTTTTGTGGGCCATGGGGTCAATCAGCCCCAGCATTTT.

The chain has TRBV28 and TRBJ2-1; maybe TRBD2 (8 bases). The germline V gene has CDR1 MDHEN and CDR2 SYDVKM. Trimming cost V 2 bases and J 4 bases, with 30 bases left between them. This CDR3 region has 21 residues. This chain's CDR3 is CASSLIGAGGSGGSLYNEQFF. The CDR3, as DNA: TGTGCCAGCAGTTTAATTGGGGCAGGGGGGAGCGGGGGCTCCCTATACAATGAGCAGTTCTTC.

This clonotype was seen only a few times. J is TRBJ1-2 and V is TRBV11-2; D not certain. The V and J ends lost 0 bases and 4 bases respectively, with 9 bases between them. The CDR3 totals 14 residues. The germline V gene encodes CDR1 SGHAT and CDR2 FQNNGV. CDR3 in DNA: TGTGCCAGCAGCTTAGATTTTAGGGTCTATGGCTACACCTTC. As protein: CASSLDFRVYGYTF.

This clonotype was seen ten or more times. CDR3 nucleotide sequence: TGCAGTGCTAGAGAGCCCCCTTCTAGCGGGGGGTACAATGAGCAGTTCTTC. The encoded protein is CSAREPPSSGGYNEQFF. J is TRBJ2-1 and V is TRBV20-1; 11 bases agree with TRBD2. Losses at the gene ends were 0 bases for V and 4 bases for J; bases not matched to a gene: 8. This CDR3 comprises 17 residues. CDR1 is DFQATT and CDR2 is SNEGSKA in the germline V gene (reference sequence).

This clonotype has ten or more counts. The rearrangement links TRBV5-1 to TRBJ2-1, with D tentatively TRBD2 (5 bases). This CDR3 has 13 amino acids. Germline V gene data show CDR1 as SGHRS and CDR2 as YFSETQ. V shed 6 bases and J shed 9 bases, with 16 bases lying between them. The CDR3 sequence: CASIPQSGGEQFF. The CDR3, as DNA: TGCGCCAGCATTCCTCAAAGCGGAGGTGAGCAGTTCTTC.

V and J are TRBV5-1 and TRBJ2-5, with D tentatively TRBD2 (6 bases). Between the trimmed V and J ends, which lost 3 bases and 1 base, there was a span of 7 bases. The CDR3 loop spans 13 amino acids. Per the germline V gene, CDR1 is SGHRS and CDR2 is YFSETQ. CDR3 sequence (DNA): TGCGCCAGCAGCTGGGGGGTCCAAGAGACCCAGTACTTC. Residues: CASSWGVQETQYF.

In its sample, this clonotype was seen a few times. The chain uses TRBV6-5 and TRBJ1-2; D unresolved. CDR3 size: 15 residues. Germline CDR1 MNHEY, CDR2 SVGAGI. V dropped 2 bases and J dropped 5 bases, with 15 bases sitting between them. CDR3 sequence reads: CASSYTQLSSYGYTF. The CDR3 DNA follows: TGTGCCAGCAGTTACACCCAGCTTTCGTCTTATGGCTACACCTTC.

This chain uses TRBV28 with TRBJ2-7; TRBD2 aligns across 8 bases. The CDR3 loop spans 14 amino acids. CDR1 MDHEN and CDR2 SYDVKM come from the germline V gene. V shed 5 bases, J shed 2 bases, and the junction held 5 bases outside the gene matches. The CDR3 protein is CASSRGGSPYEQYF. The DNA of the CDR3 is TGTGCCAGCAGTCGGGGGGGATCGCCCTACGAGCAGTACTTC. Full variable domain (remainder filled in from reference TRBV28 and TRBJ2-7): DVKVTQSSRYLVKRTGEKVFLECVQDMDHENMFWYRQDPGLGLRLIYFSYDVKMKEKGDIPEGYSVSREKKERFSLILESASTNQTSMYLCASSRGGSPYEQYFGPGTRLTVT.

This clonotype came up a few times. The V call is TRBV18, the J call TRBJ2-1; possibly TRBD2 for D (5 bases). V lost 5 bases to trimming and J lost 4 bases, with 12 bases between them. CDR3 length: 14 amino acids. The germline gives CDR1 KGHSH, CDR2 LQKENI. CDR3 amino acids: CASSGVASYNEQFF. In DNA, the CDR3 is TGTGCCAGCTCAGGGGTAGCGAGTTACAATGAGCAGTTCTTC.

The V gene is TRBV29-1, the J gene TRBJ2-7; 7 positions match TRBD2. J lost 4 bases, V lost 6 bases, and 12 bases had no gene match. The CDR3 is made up of 14 amino acids. Per germline, CDR1 SQVTM and CDR2 ANQGSEA. For the CDR3, the DNA is TGCAGCGTGGTACTCGGCGGGAGCCTGTACGAGCAGTACTTC. This sequence encodes CSVVLGGSLYEQYF.